This is a list of T cell receptor beta chains from one sample in a study of T cell changes during pregnancy in multiple sclerosis. Profiled with immunoSEQ multiplex PCR; TCRdb holds only in-frame clones, not every one. The sample lists 60,000 or so clones, approximately 92% occurring once. Sequenced here: peripheral blood, sampled in the first trimester of pregnancy. The receptors derive from a female donor with multiple sclerosis, enrolled in a pregnancy study. The CDR3 runs from the conserved cysteine through the conserved F or W. The order of the fields is J gene, clone size, V gene, D gene, CDR3 protein, CDR3 DNA. The D gene is left open where the match is weak. Some rows have no size entry. The others give once, few or many, or a class for an expanded clone.

J: TRBJ1-1
size: .
V: TRBV27
D: .
CDR3: CASSRRGGDRAEAFF
DNA: TGTGCCAGCAGTAGACGGGGGGGGGATCGCGCTGAAGCTTTCTTT

J: TRBJ1-1
size: .
V: TRBV14
D: TRBD1
CDR3: CASSLGQGHMNTEAFF
DNA: TGTGCCAGCAGCCTGGGACAGGGGCACATGAACACTGAAGCTTTCTTT

J: TRBJ2-3
size: .
V: TRBV12-5
D: .
CDR3: CASGLVVGVNPLDTQYF
DNA: TGTGCTAGTGGTTTGGTAGTAGGGGTAAACCCCCTGGATACGCAGTATTTT

J: TRBJ2-5
size: .
V: TRBV7-2
D: .
CDR3: CASTTGQETQYF
DNA: TGTGCCAGCACCACAGGGCAGGAGACCCAGTACTTC

J: TRBJ1-2
size: .
V: TRBV19
D: .
CDR3: CASSYFTDYGYTF
DNA: TGTGCCAGTAGTTACTTCACAGACTATGGCTACACCTTC

J: TRBJ2-3
size: .
V: TRBV2
D: .
CDR3: CASSAVGLQYF
DNA: TGTGCCAGCAGTGCTGTGGGGCTGCAGTATTTT

J: TRBJ1-1
size: .
V: TRBV20-1
D: .
CDR3: CSAREYWEAFF
DNA: TGCAGTGCTAGAGAATACTGGGAAGCTTTCTTT

J: TRBJ1-5
size: .
V: TRBV15
D: .
CDR3: CATSRGNYSNQPQHF
DNA: TGTGCCACCAGCAGAGGTAACTATAGCAATCAGCCCCAGCATTTT

J: TRBJ1-6
size: .
V: TRBV21-1
D: .
CDR3: CASTKDRKSSYNSPLHF
DNA: TGTGCCAGCACCAAGGACAGAAAGAGCTCCTATAATTCACCCCTCCACTTT

J: TRBJ2-2
size: .
V: TRBV27
D: TRBD1
CDR3: CASSVRTGVNTGELFF
DNA: TGTGCCAGCAGTGTAAGAACAGGGGTGAACACCGGGGAGCTGTTTTTT

J: TRBJ2-3
size: .
V: TRBV4-2
D: .
CDR3: CASSQGPAGDTQYF
DNA: TGTGCCAGCAGCCAAGGTCCCGCGGGAGATACGCAGTATTTT

J: TRBJ1-6
size: .
V: TRBV6-1
D: TRBD1
CDR3: CASTQDRGPNSPLHF
DNA: TGTGCCAGCACTCAGGACAGGGGTCCTAATTCACCCCTCCACTTT

J: TRBJ2-3
size: .
V: TRBV9
D: TRBD1
CDR3: CASSVAEGAGLDTQYF
DNA: TGTGCCAGCAGCGTAGCTGAGGGGGCCGGGTTAGATACGCAGTATTTT

J: TRBJ2-7
size: .
V: TRBV7-2
D: .
CDR3: CASTPPSSYEQYF
DNA: TGTGCCAGCACCCCTCCGAGCTCCTACGAGCAGTACTTC

J: TRBJ2-1
size: .
V: TRBV7-8
D: .
CDR3: CASSPGGNEQFF
DNA: TGTGCCAGCAGCCCCGGGGGTAATGAGCAGTTCTTC

J: TRBJ1-4
size: .
V: TRBV11-3
D: .
CDR3: CASSPPGTPTNEKLFF
DNA: TGTGCCAGCAGCCCCCCCGGGACTCCAACTAATGAAAAACTGTTTTTT

J: TRBJ1-2
size: .
V: TRBV7-2
D: .
CDR3: CASSLVGVYGYTF
DNA: TGTGCCAGCAGCTTAGTCGGAGTCTATGGCTACACCTTC

J: TRBJ1-4
size: once
V: TRBV19
D: TRBD1
CDR3: CASTSQGGNEKLFF
DNA: TGTGCCAGTACCTCACAGGGGGGTAATGAAAAACTGTTTTTT

J: TRBJ2-7
size: .
V: TRBV5-1
D: .
CDR3: CASSLWTATGEQYF
DNA: TGCGCCAGCAGCTTGTGGACAGCTACTGGCGAGCAGTACTTC

J: TRBJ1-2
size: .
V: TRBV7-2
D: .
CDR3: CASDPGGGYTF
DNA: TGTGCCAGCGACCCAGGCGGGGGCTACACCTTC

J: TRBJ2-7
size: .
V: TRBV30
D: .
CDR3: CAWRPGAYEQYF
DNA: TGTGCCTGGAGGCCAGGGGCCTACGAGCAGTACTTC

J: TRBJ1-1
size: .
V: TRBV4-1
D: TRBD1
CDR3: CASSHPSGTGNTEAFF
DNA: TGCGCCAGCAGCCACCCCTCCGGGACAGGGAACACTGAAGCTTTCTTT

J: TRBJ1-2
size: .
V: TRBV7-8
D: .
CDR3: CASSSQGSNYGYTF
DNA: TGTGCCAGCAGCTCCCAGGGTTCTAACTATGGCTACACCTTC

J: TRBJ1-6
size: .
V: TRBV6-5
D: TRBD1
CDR3: CASNRDRGHNSPLHF
DNA: TGTGCCAGCAATCGGGACAGGGGACATAATTCACCCCTCCACTTT

J: TRBJ1-1
size: .
V: TRBV15
D: TRBD1
CDR3: CATSRVYGTGGTEAFF
DNA: TGTGCCACCAGCAGAGTTTATGGGACAGGAGGCACTGAAGCTTTCTTT

J: TRBJ1-2
size: few
V: TRBV19
D: .
CDR3: CASSLLGQIYTF
DNA: TGTGCCAGTAGTCTCTTAGGACAGATCTACACCTTC

J: TRBJ1-2
size: .
V: TRBV19
D: .
CDR3: CASSTYTPLNYGYTF
DNA: TGTGCCAGTAGTACTTACACCCCGCTTAACTATGGCTACACCTTC

J: TRBJ1-5
size: .
V: TRBV27
D: .
CDR3: CASSSGRNQPQHF
DNA: TGTGCCAGCAGTTCAGGAAGGAATCAGCCCCAGCATTTT

J: TRBJ1-2
size: .
V: TRBV18
D: .
CDR3: CASSPARNGYTF
DNA: TGTGCCAGCTCCCCAGCTAGGAATGGCTACACCTTC

J: TRBJ2-7
size: .
V: TRBV5-1
D: TRBD1
CDR3: CASSRDRGFSSYEQYF
DNA: TGCGCCAGCAGCCGGGACAGGGGCTTTAGCTCCTACGAGCAGTACTTC

J: TRBJ1-2
size: .
V: TRBV29-1
D: .
CDR3: CSVEDRALRTNYGYTF
DNA: TGCAGCGTTGAAGATCGGGCCCTCCGGACAAACTATGGCTACACCTTC

J: TRBJ1-5
size: .
V: TRBV4-2
D: TRBD1
CDR3: CASSLGTGLNFGNQPQHF
DNA: TGTGCCAGCAGTCTAGGGACAGGGTTGAATTTTGGCAATCAGCCCCAGCATTTT

J: TRBJ1-2
size: .
V: TRBV18
D: .
CDR3: CASSPPEVGYGYTF
DNA: TGTGCCAGCTCACCACCGGAGGTGGGGTATGGCTACACCTTC

J: TRBJ1-2
size: .
V: TRBV30
D: TRBD1
CDR3: CAWTDDRVVYGYTF
DNA: TGTGCCTGGACGGATGACAGGGTGGTCTATGGCTACACCTTC

J: TRBJ2-1
size: .
V: TRBV5-4
D: .
CDR3: CASSFGGAPNEQFF
DNA: TGTGCCAGCAGCTTTGGGGGGGCGCCTAATGAGCAGTTCTTC

J: TRBJ2-3
size: .
V: TRBV7-2
D: TRBD2
CDR3: CASSDPSGGSTDTQYF
DNA: TGTGCCAGCAGCGATCCTAGCGGGGGGTCGACAGATACGCAGTATTTT

J: TRBJ1-2
size: .
V: TRBV7-9
D: .
CDR3: CASSLDPQGGYTF
DNA: TGTGCCAGCAGCTTAGACCCACAGGGAGGCTACACCTTC

J: TRBJ1-1
size: .
V: TRBV10-3
D: .
CDR3: CAISQGGVVTEAFF
DNA: TGTGCCATCAGCCAAGGGGGGGTCGTCACTGAAGCTTTCTTT

J: TRBJ2-7
size: .
V: TRBV11-1
D: .
CDR3: CASSPSFDEQYF
DNA: TGTGCCAGCAGCCCCTCCTTTGACGAGCAGTACTTC

J: TRBJ2-3
size: .
V: TRBV7-2
D: .
CDR3: CASSQARDTQYF
DNA: TGTGCCAGCAGCCAAGCGCGAGATACGCAGTATTTT

J: TRBJ1-1
size: .
V: TRBV6-5
D: TRBD1
CDR3: CASSLDRVNTEAFF
DNA: TGTGCCAGCAGCCTTGACAGGGTGAACACTGAAGCTTTCTTT

J: TRBJ1-1
size: .
V: TRBV30
D: TRBD1
CDR3: CASRDRGWETEAFF
DNA: TGTGCCTCCCGGGACAGGGGTTGGGAGACTGAAGCTTTCTTT

J: TRBJ1-1
size: .
V: TRBV5-8
D: .
CDR3: CASSSQAGEAFF
DNA: TGTGCCAGCAGCTCGCAGGCCGGTGAAGCTTTCTTT

J: TRBJ1-1
size: .
V: TRBV7-9
D: TRBD1
CDR3: CASSRRDRSLNTEAFF
DNA: TGTGCCAGCAGCCGCCGGGACAGGAGTTTGAACACTGAAGCTTTCTTT

J: TRBJ1-1
size: .
V: TRBV10-3
D: .
CDR3: CAVATDRNTEAFF
DNA: TGTGCCGTTGCGACGGACAGGAACACTGAAGCTTTCTTT

J: TRBJ1-4
size: .
V: TRBV14
D: .
CDR3: CASSQVWAATNEKLFF
DNA: TGTGCCAGCAGCCAAGTTTGGGCAGCAACTAATGAAAAACTGTTTTTT

J: TRBJ2-1
size: .
V: TRBV7-2
D: .
CDR3: CASSPYGKPGLHNEQFF
DNA: TGTGCCAGCAGCCCATATGGGAAGCCGGGACTGCACAATGAGCAGTTCTTC

J: TRBJ1-6
size: once
V: TRBV7-3
D: TRBD1
CDR3: CASSLRQGHNSPLHF
DNA: TGTGCCAGCAGCTTAAGACAGGGCCATAATTCACCCCTCCACTTT

J: TRBJ1-4
size: .
V: TRBV11-2
D: .
CDR3: CASSRSEREKLFF
DNA: TGTGCCAGCAGCAGGTCCGAGAGGGAAAAACTGTTTTTT

J: TRBJ2-1
size: once
V: TRBV7-8
D: TRBD2
CDR3: CASSPGLAGEYNEQFF
DNA: TGTGCCAGCAGCCCCGGACTAGCGGGGGAGTACAATGAGCAGTTCTTC

J: TRBJ2-2
size: .
V: TRBV5-4
D: .
CDR3: CASSLGAGNTGELFF
DNA: TGTGCCAGCAGCCTCGGAGCGGGGAACACCGGGGAGCTGTTTTTT